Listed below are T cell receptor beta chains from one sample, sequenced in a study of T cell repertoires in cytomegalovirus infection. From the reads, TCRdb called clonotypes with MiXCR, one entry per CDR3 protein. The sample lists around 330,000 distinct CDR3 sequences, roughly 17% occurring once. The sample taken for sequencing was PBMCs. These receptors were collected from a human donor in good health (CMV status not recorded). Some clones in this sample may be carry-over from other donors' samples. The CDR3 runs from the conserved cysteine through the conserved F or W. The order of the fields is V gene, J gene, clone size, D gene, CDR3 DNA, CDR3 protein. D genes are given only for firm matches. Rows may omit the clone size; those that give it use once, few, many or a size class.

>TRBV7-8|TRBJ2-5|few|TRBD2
TGTGCCAGCAGCTTAGCGCGGGGGGGCCGGGAGACCCAGTACTTC
CASSLARGGRETQYF
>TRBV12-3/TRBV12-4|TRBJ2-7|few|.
TGTGCCAGCAGCTCGGGGGACAGAACCTACGAGCAGTACTTC
CASSSGDRTYEQYF
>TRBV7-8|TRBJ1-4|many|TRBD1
TGTGCCAGCAGCTTAGGACAGGGTGGAAGGGTTGGCGAAAAACTGTTTTTT
CASSLGQGGRVGEKLFF
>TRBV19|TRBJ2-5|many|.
TGTGCCAGTAGTGAAGCAACAGCAGCCAAAGAGACCCAGTACTTC
CASSEATAAKETQYF
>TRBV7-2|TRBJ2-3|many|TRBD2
TGTGCCACTACGAGTTTGACTAGCGGGGGACCATTCACAGATACGCAGTATTTT
CATTSLTSGGPFTDTQYF
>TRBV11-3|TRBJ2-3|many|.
TGTGCCAGCAGCCCGGAGGGGGGCCGGGGCACAGATACGCAGTATTTT
CASSPEGGRGTDTQYF
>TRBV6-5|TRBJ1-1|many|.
TGTGCCAGCAGACCTAACACGGAACGGGGCAAAGCTTTCTTT
CASRPNTERGKAFF
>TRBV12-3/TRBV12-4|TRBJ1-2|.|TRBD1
TGTGCCAGCAGATACGGACAGGGTCCAAGTGGCTACACCTTC
CASRYGQGPSGYTF
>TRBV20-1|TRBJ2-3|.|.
TGCAGTGCTAGTCTTAGGATCTTCGGAGATACGCAGTATTTT
CSASLRIFGDTQYF
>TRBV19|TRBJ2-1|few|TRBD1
TGTGCCAGTAGTGCCGGGACAGGGGCTAACAATGAGCAGTTCTTC
CASSAGTGANNEQFF
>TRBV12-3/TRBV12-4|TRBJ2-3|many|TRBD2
TGTGCCAGCAGTTTAGTACTAGCGAGCACAGATACGCAGTATTTT
CASSLVLASTDTQYF
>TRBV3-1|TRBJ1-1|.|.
TGTGCCAGCAGTAACCAGGGTGAAACTGAAGCTTTCTTT
CASSNQGETEAFF
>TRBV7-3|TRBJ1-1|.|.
TGTGCCAGCAGCTTAACAGGGAGCGGTACTGAAGCTTTCTTT
CASSLTGSGTEAFF
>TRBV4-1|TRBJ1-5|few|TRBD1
TGCGCCAGCAGCCAAGGCAGGGGGAGAAGCAATCAGCCCCAGCATTTT
CASSQGRGRSNQPQHF
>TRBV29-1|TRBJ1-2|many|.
TGCAGCGTTGAAACAGGGACCTATGGCTACACCTTC
CSVETGTYGYTF
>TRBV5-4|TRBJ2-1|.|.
TGTGCCAGCAGCCCGAGCCGGGGGAGCTCCTACAATGAGCAGTTCTTC
CASSPSRGSSYNEQFF
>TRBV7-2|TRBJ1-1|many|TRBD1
TGTGCCAGCAGCTCGCCCTCGAGTGGACAGGGTCGCACTGAAGCTTTCTTT
CASSSPSSGQGRTEAFF
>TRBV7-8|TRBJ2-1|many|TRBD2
TGTGCCAGCAGCTTGAGGAGCGGGGGGGCCGTTGAGCAGTTCTTC
CASSLRSGGAVEQFF
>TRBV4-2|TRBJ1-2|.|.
TGTGCCAGCAGCCAAGAAATGGGCGGGACATTGCGCTATGGCTACACCTTC
CASSQEMGGTLRYGYTF
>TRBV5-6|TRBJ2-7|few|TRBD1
TGTGCCAGCAGCTTGGAGGGTGCAGGGGGCTACGAGCAGTACTTC
CASSLEGAGGYEQYF
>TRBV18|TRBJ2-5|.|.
TGTGCCAGCTCACCACGGGCCGAAGAGACCCAGTACTTC
CASSPRAEETQYF
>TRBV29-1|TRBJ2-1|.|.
TGCAGCGTCGCCTTGGGCCCTAGCTCCTACAATGAGCAGTTCTTC
CSVALGPSSYNEQFF